This T cell receptor (beta chain) was sequenced in a study of shared clonotypes between healthy human individuals. CDR1 and CDR2 (germline): LNHDA, SQIVND (reference sequence). The CDR3 contains 13 residues. Trimming took 5 bases from V and 11 from J, leaving 16 bases between them. Study observations and caveats: The study found roughly 5% of naive CD4 clonotypes shared across several donors.

Here immunoSEQ multiplex PCR was the method, and the copy in TCRdb shows in-frame clones only, minus some. The data show hundreds of thousands of clones, about two thirds seen once. Notes on this clone: Its specificity is unknown.

The chain joins TRBV19 to TRBJ1-5; D gene uncertain. Specimen: memory CD4+ T cells sorted from blood. Subset meaning: CD45RA-negative fraction. This receptor was taken from a woman aged 30 to 39 in good health. The CDR3 DNA sequence: TGTGCCAGTAGTCCCCTCGCCCTTGGGGCCCAGCATTTT. Translated, it gives CASSPLALGAQHF.